This TCR beta chain was captured in a study of CD8+ T cells in alopecia areata. Worth noting for this clone: Its antigen remains unknown.

Documented treatment: oral pan-JAK inhibitor, 5-10 mg twice daily. The CDR3 spans 16 residues. V dropped 4 bases and J dropped 2 bases, with 19 bases sitting between them. Looked up from germline, CDR1 is SQVTM and CDR2 is ANQGSEA. Study-wide findings and caveats: Lesional scalp, especially alopecia totalis/universalis, showed higher clonality than normal scalp.

RNA extraction and reverse transcription yielded cDNA as sequencing template. Sequencing was performed with immunoSEQ multiplex PCR; in TCRdb, only in-frame clones are kept and a portion is missing. Among 190,000 or so clones listed, 50% to 60% were seen once. The chain combines TRBV29-1 with TRBJ2-3; D gene ambiguous. The source material was CD4+ T cells sorted from blood, sampled at week 4, from a patient treated with tofacitinib. This clonotype was obtained from a human donor with alopecia areata. The CDR3 loop reads CSVGPAGRIDTDTQYF. In DNA form, the CDR3 reads TGCAGCGTTGGACCGGCTGGCAGGATAGACACAGATACGCAGTATTTT.